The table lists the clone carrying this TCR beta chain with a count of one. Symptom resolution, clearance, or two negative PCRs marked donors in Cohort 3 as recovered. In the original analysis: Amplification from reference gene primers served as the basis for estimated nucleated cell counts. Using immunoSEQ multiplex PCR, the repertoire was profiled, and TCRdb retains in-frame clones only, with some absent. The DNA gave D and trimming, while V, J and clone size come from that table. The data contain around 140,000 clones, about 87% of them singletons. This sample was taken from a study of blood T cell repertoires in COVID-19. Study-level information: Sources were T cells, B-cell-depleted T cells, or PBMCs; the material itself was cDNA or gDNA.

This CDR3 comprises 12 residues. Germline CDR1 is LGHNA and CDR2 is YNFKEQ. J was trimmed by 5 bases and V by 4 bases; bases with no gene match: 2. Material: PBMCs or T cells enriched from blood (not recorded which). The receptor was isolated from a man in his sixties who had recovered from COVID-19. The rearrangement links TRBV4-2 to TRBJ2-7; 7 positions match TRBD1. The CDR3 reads CASSLDRDEQYF. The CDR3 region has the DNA TGTGCCAGCAGCCTAGACAGGGACGAGCAGTACTTC.